These 10 T cell receptor beta chains came from one sample sequenced in a study of chemoradiotherapy in HPV16-positive cancers. TCRdb's table, derived via immunoSEQ multiplex PCR, lists solely in-frame clones and lacks some. This table has 55,000 to 85,000 clones, roughly 90% appearing once. The source was blood, collected from a patient who underwent chemoradiotherapy. These receptors all stem from a human donor with HPV-associated anogenital cancer.

This clone occurred a few times. This chain joins TRBV11-3 and TRBJ2-1; D uncertain. V dropped 1 base and J dropped 0 bases, with 4 bases sitting between them. CDR3 length: 14 residues. The germline V gene encodes CDR1 SGHNT and CDR2 YENEEA. For the CDR3, the DNA is TGTGCCAGCAGCTTAGCGGGCTCCTACAATGAGCAGTTCTTC. It codes for CASSLAGSYNEQFF.

The chain carries TRBV4-1 and TRBJ2-7, with 7 bases aligning to TRBD2. With V trimmed by 0 bases and J by 6 bases, 2 bases remained unmatched. CDR3 length: 13 amino acids. Germline V gene sequence: CDR1 MGHRA, CDR2 YSYEKL. The CDR3 DNA reads as TGCGCCAGCAGCCAAGATGGGGGGGTCGAGCAGTACTTC. This encodes CASSQDGGVEQYF.

The rearrangement links TRBV28 to TRBJ1-1, with 8 nucleotides matching TRBD1. The V segment lost 6 bases and the J segment 11 bases; nucleotides outside the gene matches: 17. Per germline, CDR1 MDHEN and CDR2 SYDVKM. This CDR3 spans 15 amino acids. The CDR3 coding sequence is TGTGCCAGCAGCTCCGCGGCGGGGAGCAGGGGGCAGGCTTTCTTT. This gives the protein CASSSAAGSRGQAFF.

This clone showed up just a few times. The V gene is TRBV30, the J gene TRBJ1-5; 8 positions agree with TRBD1. V shed 0 bases and J 0 bases; nucleotides not matched to a gene: 4. The CDR3 runs 16 residues. The V gene's germline CDR1 is GTSNPN and CDR2 SVGIG (reference sequence). The CDR3, as DNA: TGTGCCTGGAGTGTCCAGGGGGCAGGTAGCAATCAGCCCCAGCATTTT. It translates to CAWSVQGAGSNQPQHF. Based on the CDR3 plus reference TRBV30 and TRBJ1-5, the full variable domain is SQTIHQWPATLVQPVGSPLSLECTVEGTSNPNLYWYRQAAGRGLQLLFYSVGIGQISSEVPQNLSASRPQDRQFILSSKKLLLSDSGFYLCAWSVQGAGSNQPQHFGDGTRLSIL.

The genes are TRBV10-2 and TRBJ1-5, with TRBD1 as a possible D gene (5 bases). This CDR3 has 13 residues. Between the trimmed V and J ends, which lost 6 bases and 7 bases, there was a span of 13 bases. Germline V gives CDR1 WSHSY, CDR2 SAAADI. The CDR3 region has the DNA TGCGCCAGCAGACCTCAGGGAATCCAGCCCCAGCATTTT. Translated, it gives CASRPQGIQPQHF.

The chain uses TRBV19 and TRBJ2-4; TRBD2 might be the D (5 bases). This CDR3 contains 12 residues. Germline V gene sequence: CDR1 LNHDA, CDR2 SQIVND (reference sequence). V was cut by 8 bases and J by 9 bases, with 14 bases left in between. DNA of the CDR3: TGTGCCAGTTCGGCGGGCGCCGGCATTCAGTACTTC. This encodes CASSAGAGIQYF.

This chain uses TRBV25-1 with TRBJ2-7; no clear D gene. CDR1 MGHDK and CDR2 SYGVNS come from the germline V gene. CDR3 length equals 15 residues. Deletions cut 1 base from V and 2 bases from J, with 12 bases between. CDR3 sequence (DNA): TGTGCCAGCAGTGAATCAGGTGGCGGTACCTACGAGCAGTACTTC. This gives the protein CASSESGGGTYEQYF.

This clone was detected only once. This chain joins TRBV28 and TRBJ2-3; 8 positions agree with TRBD2. CDR3 length equals 14 residues. Trimming cost V 6 bases and J 6 bases; bases outside gene matches: 8. CDR1 is MDHEN and CDR2 is SYDVKM in the germline V gene. CDR3 amino acids: CASSHSGIGDTQYF. The CDR3 nucleotides are TGTGCCAGCAGCCATAGCGGGATCGGCGATACGCAGTATTTT. Using reference TRBV28 and TRBJ2-3 for the parts outside the CDR3, the full variable domain is DVKVTQSSRYLVKRTGEKVFLECVQDMDHENMFWYRQDPGLGLRLIYFSYDVKMKEKGDIPEGYSVSREKKERFSLILESASTNQTSMYLCASSHSGIGDTQYFGPGTRLTVL.

The genes are TRBV27 and TRBJ1-5, with D uncertain. The CDR3 is made up of 13 amino acids. The V and J ends lost 2 bases and 2 bases respectively, with 4 bases between them. From germline, CDR1 is MNHEY and CDR2 SMNVEV (reference sequence). CDR3 sequence: CASSLRGNQPQHF. CDR3 in DNA: TGTGCCAGCAGTTTAAGGGGCAATCAGCCCCAGCATTTT.

This clone was seen once. V usage is TRBV30 and J usage is TRBJ1-5, with D unclear. This CDR3 contains 14 residues. The germline V gene encodes CDR1 GTSNPN and CDR2 SVGIG (reference sequence). V lost 5 bases, J lost 0 bases, and 11 bases lay in between. The chain's CDR3 is CAWGLWNSNQPQHF. The CDR3 DNA reads as TGTGCCTGGGGACTTTGGAATAGCAATCAGCCCCAGCATTTT.